Presented here are 10 T cell receptor beta chains from one specimen sequenced in a study of blood T cell repertoires in COVID-19. This table comes from immunoSEQ multiplex PCR, and its TCRdb copy is limited to in-frame clones, with some not included. The profile shows approximately 290,000 clones, around 90% of them singletons. The sample was PBMCs or T cells enriched from blood (not recorded which). These receptors all come from a woman aged 18-29 years with acute COVID-19.

The chain joins TRBV5-1 to TRBJ2-1; a possible D gene is TRBD2 (6 bases). CDR3 size: 15 residues. The V gene lost 1 base and the J gene lost 6 bases, with 14 bases spanning the gap. Looked up from germline, CDR1 is SGHRS and CDR2 is YFSETQ. CDR3 residues: CASSLLSGVGNEQFF. Here the CDR3 DNA reads TGCGCCAGCAGCTTGTTATCGGGGGTCGGCAATGAGCAGTTCTTC.

The chain is built from TRBV2 and TRBJ1-2; no reliable D call. The germline V and J ends were trimmed by 8 bases and 4 bases, with 14 bases remaining between them. Germline V gene sequence: CDR1 SNHLY, CDR2 FYNNEI. This CDR3 is 13 amino acids long. CDR3 coding DNA: TGTGCCAGCGAAACTGGGCTATTCTATGGCTACACCTTC. It yields the protein CASETGLFYGYTF.

This chain connects TRBV4-1 to TRBJ1-4, with D uncertain. Germline V gene lookup returns CDR1 MGHRA and CDR2 YSYEKL. CDR3 length equals 17 residues. Trimming shortened V by 0 bases and J by 5 bases, and 16 bases separated the two germline ends. For the CDR3, the DNA is TGCGCCAGCAGCCAAGATCCCCCGGGTTCCCCCAATGAAAAACTGTTTTTT. Translating gives CASSQDPPGSPNEKLFF.

The V gene is TRBV5-6, the J gene TRBJ1-2; D is possibly TRBD1 (6 bases). The germline V gene has CDR1 SGHDT and CDR2 YYEEEE. Trimming pared 4 bases from V and 2 bases from J, leaving 9 bases between. The CDR3 loop spans 13 amino acids. The CDR3 here is CASSPTGNYGYTF. In nucleotides, the CDR3 is TGTGCCAGCAGCCCCACAGGGAACTATGGCTACACCTTC. Full variable domain (missing parts from reference TRBV5-6 and TRBJ1-2): DAGVTQSPTHLIKTRGQQVTLRCSPKSGHDTVSWYQQALGQGPQFIFQYYEEEERQRGNFPDRFSGHQFPNYSSELNVNALLLGDSALYLCASSPTGNYGYTFGSGTRLTVV.

The chain has TRBV2 and TRBJ2-3, with 13 bases that match TRBD2. From germline, CDR1 is SNHLY and CDR2 FYNNEI. The CDR3 sequence is 15 residues long. The V gene end was trimmed by 5 bases and the J gene end by 2 bases; junction bases not matched to a gene: 1. The CDR3 loop reads CASSTSGRATDTQYF. CDR3 nucleotides: TGTGCCAGCAGTACTAGCGGGAGGGCCACAGATACGCAGTATTTT.

The chain couples TRBV11-3 to TRBJ1-1, with TRBD1 identical over 10 bases. V trimming: 4 bases; J trimming: 4 bases; junction bases outside the gene matches: 6. Per germline, CDR1 SGHNT and CDR2 YENEEA. The CDR3 is 15 residues long. CDR3 nucleotides: TGTGCCAGCAGCTCCGATTGGACAGGGGGCACTGAAGCTTTCTTT. It translates to CASSSDWTGGTEAFF.

The genes are TRBV7-9 and TRBJ1-2; D is unresolved. CDR3 length: 14 amino acids. The germline V and J ends were trimmed by 5 bases and 5 bases, with 15 bases remaining between them. Germline V CDR1 and CDR2: SEHNR, FQNEAQ (reference sequence). The CDR3 here is CASSREVGAYGYTF. Written as DNA, the CDR3 is TGTGCCAGCAGCCGGGAGGTAGGAGCTTATGGCTACACCTTC.

The rearrangement links TRBV10-3 to TRBJ1-2, with D uncertain. The germline gives CDR1 ENHRY, CDR2 SYGVKD. The CDR3 length is 12 residues. V lost 4 bases to trimming and J lost 4 bases, with 7 bases between them. CDR3 sequence (DNA): TGTGCCATCAGTGTAGACATCTATGGCTACACCTTC. This codes for CAISVDIYGYTF.

The J gene is TRBJ1-3, the V gene TRBV28; TRBD1 matches 7 bases. J gave up 0 bases and V 11 bases, and 7 bases lay outside the gene matches. This CDR3 is 14 amino acids long. Germline CDR1 and CDR2: MDHEN and SYDVKM. The CDR3 coding sequence is TGTGCCTCACATTCAGGGGGCTCTGGAAACACCATATATTTT. Its translation: CASHSGGSGNTIYF.

The chain employs TRBV2 and TRBJ2-1, with 7 bases aligning to TRBD2. The V gene's germline CDR1 is SNHLY and CDR2 FYNNEI. Trimming at V came to 6 bases and at J to 1 base, leaving 6 bases not matched to a gene. CDR3 length equals 15 residues. The CDR3 bases are TGTGCCAGCAGGGCGGGACTATGGTCCTACAATGAGCAGTTCTTC. Translating gives CASRAGLWSYNEQFF.